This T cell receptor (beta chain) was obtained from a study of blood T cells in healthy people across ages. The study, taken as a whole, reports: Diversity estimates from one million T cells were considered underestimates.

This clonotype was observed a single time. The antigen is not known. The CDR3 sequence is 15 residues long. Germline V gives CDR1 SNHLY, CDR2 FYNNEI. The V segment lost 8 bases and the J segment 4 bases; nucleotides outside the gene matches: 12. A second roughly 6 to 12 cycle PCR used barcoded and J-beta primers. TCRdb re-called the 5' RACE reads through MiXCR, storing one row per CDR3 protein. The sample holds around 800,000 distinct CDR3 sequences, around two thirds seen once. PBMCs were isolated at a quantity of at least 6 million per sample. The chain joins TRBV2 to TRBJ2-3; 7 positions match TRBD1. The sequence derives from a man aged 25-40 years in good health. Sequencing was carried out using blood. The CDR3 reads CASDLRQGSSDTQYF. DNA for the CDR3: TGTGCCAGCGACCTTCGACAGGGATCCTCAGATACGCAGTATTTT.